This T cell receptor beta chain appears in the sequencing data of a study of cytotoxic CD8 clonotypes in ibrutinib-treated CLL. Findings of the study overall: Public clonotypes, found uncommonly, either contracted or stayed stable on treatment.

Looked up from germline, CDR1 is SGHDT and CDR2 is YYEEEE. With 0 bases clipped from V and 5 bases from J, the junction kept 3 bases outside the gene matches. The CDR3 contains 15 residues. Remarks on this clone: Its antigen is still unknown.

The table came from immunoSEQ multiplex PCR; TCRdb's copy has only in-frame clones and leaves some out. The sample holds 9,500 to 12,000 clones, over 75% seen once. The chain has TRBV5-6 and TRBJ2-1; 9 bases fit TRBD2. This TCR came from a human donor with chronic lymphocytic leukemia. Sequenced here: PBMCs, sampled at disease progression, from a patient treated with ibrutinib. CDR3: CASSLGLAENNEQFF. CDR3 nucleotide sequence: TGTGCCAGCAGCTTGGGACTAGCGGAGAACAATGAGCAGTTCTTC.